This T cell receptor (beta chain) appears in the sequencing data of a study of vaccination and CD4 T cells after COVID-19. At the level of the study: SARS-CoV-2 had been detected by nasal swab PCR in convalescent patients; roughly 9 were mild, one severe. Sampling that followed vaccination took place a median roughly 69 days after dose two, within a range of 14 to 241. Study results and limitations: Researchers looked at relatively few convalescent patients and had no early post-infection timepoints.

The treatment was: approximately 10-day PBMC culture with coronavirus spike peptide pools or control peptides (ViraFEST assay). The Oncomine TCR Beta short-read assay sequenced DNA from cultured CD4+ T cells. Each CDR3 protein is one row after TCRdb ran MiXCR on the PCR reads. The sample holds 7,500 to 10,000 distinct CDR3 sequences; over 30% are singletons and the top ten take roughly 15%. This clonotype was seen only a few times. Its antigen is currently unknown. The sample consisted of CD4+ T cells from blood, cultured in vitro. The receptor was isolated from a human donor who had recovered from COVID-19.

CDR3 protein: CASGSSEQFF. The CDR3 nucleotides are TGTGCCAGCGGTAGCAGTGAGCAGTTCTTC. The chain carries TRBV6-1 and TRBJ2-1; D not resolved. Deletions cut 8 bases from V and 9 bases from J, with 8 bases between. Germline V lookup: CDR1 MNHNS, CDR2 SASEGT. The CDR3 extends over 10 amino acids.